This passage covers 19 T cell receptor beta chains from one sample sequenced in a study of T-cell reconstitution after alpha-beta-depleted transplantation in children. The TCRbeta library incorporated unique molecular identifiers. TCRdb passed the PCR reads through MiXCR, listing each CDR3 protein once. The sample lists some 500,000 distinct CDR3 sequences, approximately 20% seen once, with roughly 3.3% in the top ten. The specimen was PBMCs from the stem cell graft donor, collected from the stem cell graft. Receptor source: a human donor who donated a stem cell graft to a child with acute lymphoblastic leukemia.

The CDR3 protein is CASSLAGATSRHTF. CDR3 nucleotide sequence: TGTGCCAGCAGCTTGGCGGGTGCAACCTCTCGCCACACCTTC. The chain uses TRBV7-9 and TRBJ1-2; D is ambiguous. Germline V gene lookup returns CDR1 SEHNR and CDR2 FQNEAQ (reference sequence). Trimming took off 3 bases at V and 12 bases at J, with 20 bases between the two ends. This CDR3 is 14 amino acids long. The whole variable domain, filled in from reference TRBV7-9 and TRBJ1-2, reads DTGVSQNPRHKITKRGQNVTFRCDPISEHNRLYWYRQTLGQGPEFLTYFQNEAQLEKSRLLSDRFSAERPKGSFSTLEIQRTEQGDSAMYLCASSLAGATSRHTFGSGTRLTVV.

Here the CDR3 DNA reads TGTGCCAGCAGCGGAGTTCCCGGAGAGGGTCAGACCTGGAATGAGCAGTTCTTC. This encodes CASSGVPGEGQTWNEQFF. This chain connects TRBV11-1 to TRBJ2-1; D perhaps matches TRBD2 (5 bases). Germline CDR1 reads SGHAT; CDR2 reads FQDESV (reference sequence). The CDR3 sequence is 18 residues long. V was clipped by 5 bases and J by 7 bases, with 27 bases between them.

This clonotype was seen a handful of times. The rearrangement links TRBV18 to TRBJ1-2; D is unclear. Between the trimmed V and J ends, which lost 0 bases and 4 bases, there was a span of 6 bases. CDR3 length equals 13 residues. The germline CDR1 and CDR2 sequences are KGHSH and LQKENI. CDR3 loop: CASSPPGPYGYTF. The CDR3 DNA follows: TGTGCCAGCTCACCACCGGGCCCCTATGGCTACACCTTC.

This clonotype was counted only a few times. The V gene is TRBV12-3 or TRBV12-4, the J gene TRBJ2-7; 8 bases are a match to TRBD2. The V segment lost 8 bases and the J segment 1 base; nucleotides outside the gene matches: 4. The CDR3 length is 13 residues. In nucleotides, the CDR3 is TGTGCCAGCCGGACTAGCTCTTCCTACGAGCAGTACTTC. Translated, it gives CASRTSSSYEQYF.

A few counts support this clonotype. The V and J genes are TRBV6-1 and TRBJ1-1; 7 bases map to TRBD1. The junction had 8 bases not matched to a gene; V was cut back by 5 bases and J by 2 bases. CDR1 and CDR2 from the germline V gene are MNHNS and SASEGT. This CDR3 has 15 amino acids. The DNA of the CDR3 is TGTGCCAGCAGTCCCTACCGACAGGGTAACACTGAAGCTTTCTTT. This encodes CASSPYRQGNTEAFF.

The chain carries TRBV5-1 and TRBJ2-2; D possibly corresponds to TRBD2 (5 bases). CDR3 length: 18 amino acids. Germline assignment: CDR1 SGHRS and CDR2 YFSETQ. V lost 0 bases to trimming and J lost 1 base, with 16 bases between them. The CDR3: CASSLGSLSSGNTGELFF. The CDR3 DNA is TGCGCCAGCAGCTTGGGGAGTCTTTCCAGCGGGAACACCGGGGAGCTGTTTTTT.

V usage is TRBV7-9 and J usage is TRBJ2-7, with D hard to call. The CDR3 consists of 12 residues. Germline values: CDR1 SEHNR, CDR2 FQNEAQ (reference sequence). V lost 5 bases to trimming and J lost 6 bases, with 11 bases between them. The CDR3, as DNA: TGTGCCAGCAGCCCCGGTTGGCTCGAGCAGTACTTC. It translates to CASSPGWLEQYF.

This clonotype was counted only a few times. The chain employs TRBV9 and TRBJ2-1; possibly TRBD2 for D (5 bases). Trimming removed 4 bases at V and 5 bases at J, with 19 bases between. This CDR3 is built from 16 residues. Germline lookup yields CDR1 SGDLS and CDR2 YYNGEE. The CDR3 DNA is TGTGCCAGCAGCCAACGGGAAGGTAGACCAAACAATGAGCAGTTCTTC. Amino acids: CASSQREGRPNNEQFF.

The CDR3 bases are TGTGCCAGCAGCGTCGAGCGGGAGTGGGCAGATACGCAGTATTTT. Its translation: CASSVEREWADTQYF. The chain links TRBV9 to TRBJ2-3, with TRBD2 matching over 8 bases. Germline CDR1 SGDLS, CDR2 YYNGEE. This CDR3 is built from 15 residues. The junction had 6 bases not matched to a gene; V was cut back by 2 bases and J by 4 bases.

This chain uses TRBV11-2 with TRBJ2-2, with 7 nucleotides matching TRBD2. CDR1 SGHAT and CDR2 FQNNGV come from the germline V gene. This CDR3 has 15 amino acids. Trimming cost V 4 bases and J 4 bases; bases outside gene matches: 6. CDR3 protein: CASSYLADRTGELFF. The CDR3, as DNA: TGTGCCAGCAGCTACCTAGCGGACCGCACCGGGGAGCTGTTTTTT.

V is TRBV5-1 and J is TRBJ2-1, with no clear D. Germline-derived CDR1 and CDR2 are SGHRS and YFSETQ. V lost 5 bases to trimming and J lost 4 bases, with 10 bases between them. CDR3 size: 13 residues. The CDR3 sequence is CASSVPEYNEQFF. The CDR3 coding sequence is TGCGCCAGCAGTGTCCCGGAGTACAATGAGCAGTTCTTC.

This clonotype was counted a few times. V usage is TRBV6-1 and J usage is TRBJ2-1; no firm D call. This CDR3 contains 12 residues. Trimming took 7 bases from V and 5 from J, leaving 9 bases between them. Germline-derived CDR1 and CDR2 are MNHNS and SASEGT. CDR3 DNA sequence: TGTGCCAGCACAGAAATAAACAATGAGCAGTTCTTC. Translation gives CASTEINNEQFF.

This chain connects TRBV20-1 to TRBJ1-5, with 7 bases aligning to TRBD1. Trimming took 6 bases from V and 3 from J; bases not matched to a gene: 8. This CDR3 contains 14 residues. The germline gives CDR1 DFQATT, CDR2 SNEGSKA (reference sequence). The chain's CDR3 is CSALRQGPNQPQHF. The CDR3 bases are TGCAGTGCCTTGAGACAGGGCCCCAATCAGCCCCAGCATTTT.

This clonotype was found a few times. V and J are TRBV5-1 and TRBJ2-5, with 8 bases matching TRBD2. Unmatched junction bases numbered 7, after V lost 1 base and J lost 5 bases. Germline values: CDR1 SGHRS, CDR2 YFSETQ. This CDR3 is built from 15 residues. CDR3 DNA sequence: TGCGCCAGCAGCTTGATCCGGGGGGGGTCGGAGACCCAGTACTTC. Its protein is CASSLIRGGSETQYF.

The J gene is TRBJ2-1, the V gene TRBV3-1; D not certain. Trimming took 2 bases from V and 9 from J, leaving 8 bases between them. Germline CDR1 is LGHDT and CDR2 is YNNKEL (reference sequence). CDR3 length: 12 amino acids. CDR3 loop: CASSQPGPEQFF. The CDR3 nucleotides are TGTGCCAGCAGCCAACCGGGCCCTGAGCAGTTCTTC.

The chain couples TRBV5-5 to TRBJ2-3; 7 positions match TRBD2. This CDR3 comprises 13 residues. Germline V lookup: CDR1 SGHKS, CDR2 YYEKEE (reference sequence). Unmatched junction bases numbered 2, after V lost 0 bases and J lost 7 bases. The CDR3 loop is CASSLEGTNTQYF. The CDR3 nucleotides are TGTGCCAGCAGCTTGGAAGGGACTAATACGCAGTATTTT.

The chain has TRBV12-3 or TRBV12-4 and TRBJ2-5; perhaps D is TRBD1 or TRBD2 (5 bases each). Trimming removed 3 bases at V and 5 bases at J, with 13 bases between. The CDR3 is 14 amino acids. In DNA, the CDR3 is TGTGCCAGCAGTTTCCGGGGCTTGAGGGAGACCCAGTACTTC. Translated: CASSFRGLRETQYF.

The V gene is TRBV20-1, the J gene TRBJ2-7; a possible D gene is TRBD1 (5 bases). In germline, CDR1 is DFQATT, CDR2 SNEGSKA (reference sequence). The V end was cut by 1 base, the J end by 3 bases, with 16 bases between. The CDR3 is made up of 15 amino acids. This CDR3 reads CSARVPLPGHYEQYF. In DNA, the CDR3 is TGCAGTGCTAGAGTCCCTTTACCTGGACACTACGAGCAGTACTTC.

This clonotype was observed a few times. The V gene is TRBV5-1, the J gene TRBJ2-7; 8 bases agree with TRBD1. In germline, CDR1 is SGHRS, CDR2 YFSETQ. Trimming cost V 1 base and J 5 bases; bases outside gene matches: 8. The CDR3 is 15 amino acids. The CDR3 protein is CASSLSGQGANEQYF. The CDR3 nucleotides read TGCGCCAGCAGCTTGTCCGGACAGGGCGCCAACGAGCAGTACTTC.